This TCR beta chain was found in a study of T cell repertoires in aging, cancer and after chemotherapy. At the level of the study: Donors were grouped into six age bands spanning 30 or younger through 70 or older. Paired samples before and after chemotherapy came from glioblastoma patients receiving temozolomide-based therapy. Around 10 million TCR reads were in the whole dataset.

TRB rearrangements spanning V, D and J were amplified using mixed TRB-A/B primers. TCRdb used MiXCR to reprocess the multiplex PCR reads, holding one entry per CDR3 protein. Of more than 1,500 distinct CDR3 sequences listed, roughly 30% are singletons. General study findings and limits: No conclusions about immunological memory after chemotherapy can be drawn from the repertoire data.

Amplification of TCR beta used genomic DNA extracted from peripheral blood. The count of this clonotype is one. Its cognate antigen is unknown. The CDR3 has 14 residues. Trimming took off 0 bases at V and 0 bases at J, with 6 bases between the two ends. The germline V gene encodes CDR1 SGHNT and CDR2 YYREEE (reference sequence). V usage is TRBV5-4 and J usage is TRBJ1-1, with a possible D match to TRBD1 (5 bases). This TCR derives from a human donor with a solid tumor. Sequencing was performed on blood. CDR3 coding DNA: TGTGCCAGCAGCTTGGGACAGATGAACACTGAAGCTTTCTTT. As protein: CASSLGQMNTEAFF.